The 26 T cell receptor beta chains presented below share a single source sample, sequenced in a study of neurological immune-mediated disorders. TCRdb ran MiXCR on the 5' RACE reads and lists one entry per CDR3 protein. The sample has 110,000 or so distinct CDR3 sequences, about 3.4% seen once. What was sequenced was PBMCs. These TCRs come from a woman in her thirties with multiple sclerosis.

This clonotype was counted ten times or more. J is TRBJ1-2 and V is TRBV20-1; D possibly corresponds to TRBD1 (5 bases). The germline V gene has CDR1 DFQATT and CDR2 SNEGSKA (reference sequence). There are 16 residues in the CDR3. V was shortened by 3 bases and J by 3 bases, with 20 bases between the two germline ends. The CDR3 region is CSASTDRANPDYGYTF. CDR3 nucleotides: TGCAGTGCTAGCACTGACAGAGCCAACCCCGACTATGGCTACACCTTC.

Many counts were recorded for this clonotype. This rearrangement joins TRBV7-9 to TRBJ2-7, with D perhaps TRBD2 (6 bases). This CDR3 comprises 12 residues. Looked up from germline, CDR1 is SEHNR and CDR2 is FQNEAQ (reference sequence). The ends were cut back, 5 bases at V and 2 bases at J, with 7 bases in the middle. The CDR3 region is CASSGRTYEQYF. The CDR3 nucleotides are TGTGCCAGCAGCGGGAGGACCTACGAGCAGTACTTC.

In this sample, this clonotype turned up many times. V gene TRBV4-1 combines with J gene TRBJ1-5; D is ambiguous. The length of the CDR3 is 14 residues. The germline CDR1 and CDR2 sequences are MGHRA and YSYEKL. V was shortened by 5 bases and J by 2 bases, with 10 bases between the two germline ends. The chain's CDR3 is CASSRPGGNQPQHF. Here the CDR3 DNA reads TGCGCCAGCAGCAGGCCCGGAGGCAATCAGCCCCAGCATTTT.

This clonotype was picked up many times. The chain links TRBV5-1 to TRBJ2-5; TRBD1 might be the D (5 bases). The V end was cut by 0 bases, the J end by 5 bases, with 8 bases between. The CDR3 runs 13 residues. Germline CDR1 reads SGHRS; CDR2 reads YFSETQ. CDR3 DNA: TGCGCCAGCAGCTTGGATTCAGGGGAGACCCAGTACTTC. This codes for CASSLDSGETQYF.

Many counts were recorded for this clonotype. J is TRBJ1-6 and V is TRBV7-6, with D perhaps TRBD1 (6 bases). Trimming shortened V by 4 bases and J by 10 bases, and 23 bases separated the two germline ends. The CDR3 contains 17 residues. The V gene's germline CDR1 is SGHVS and CDR2 FNYEAQ. The CDR3 DNA reads TGTGCCAGCAGCTCCCACCGGGGGGGCGAGATCCAATCACCCCTCCACTTT. Translation gives CASSSHRGGEIQSPLHF.

This clonotype was recorded at least ten times. This chain joins TRBV29-1 and TRBJ1-2, with 7 positions matching TRBD1. Trimming cost V 5 bases and J 3 bases; bases outside gene matches: 6. In germline, CDR1 is SQVTM, CDR2 ANQGSEA. The CDR3 sequence is 13 residues long. CDR3 sequence: CSVLGGSYYGYTF. The CDR3 coding sequence is TGCAGCGTTTTAGGGGGCTCTTACTATGGCTACACCTTC. The full variable domain, completed using reference TRBV29-1 and TRBJ1-2, is SAVISQKPSRDICQRGTSLTIQCQVDSQVTMMFWYRQQPGQSLTLIATANQGSEATYESGFVIDKFPISRPNLTFSTLTVSNMSPEDSSIYLCSVLGGSYYGYTFGSGTRLTVV.

This clonotype was detected a few times. V and J are TRBV20-1 and TRBJ2-5, with TRBD2 matching over 7 bases. The CDR3 runs 16 residues. Germline CDR1 reads DFQATT; CDR2 reads SNEGSKA (reference sequence). V was clipped by 3 bases and J by 2 bases; unmatched bases: 12. The CDR3 here is CSARAPSGTLQETQYF. CDR3 coding DNA: TGCAGTGCTAGGGCCCCTAGCGGCACTCTACAAGAGACCCAGTACTTC.

This clonotype was counted only a few times. The rearrangement joins TRBV29-1 to TRBJ1-2; 7 positions match TRBD1. Germline V gene sequence: CDR1 SQVTM, CDR2 ANQGSEA. CDR3 size: 14 residues. V trimming: 2 bases; J trimming: 6 bases; junction bases outside the gene matches: 9. CDR3 nucleotides: TGCAGCGTTGAACACCTGGGGACAGAGGATGGCTACACCTTC. Protein: CSVEHLGTEDGYTF.

This clonotype was observed a few times. The chain uses TRBV10-3 and TRBJ2-1; tentatively, D is TRBD1 (5 bases). The germline gives CDR1 ENHRY, CDR2 SYGVKD. The length of the CDR3 is 14 residues. Trimming pared 10 bases from V and 0 bases from J, leaving 13 bases between. The CDR3 region is CATREGFSYNEQFF. The DNA of the CDR3 is TGTGCCACCAGGGAAGGGTTCTCCTACAATGAGCAGTTCTTC.

Comments on this clonotype: The final CDR3 position lacks the conserved phenylalanine or tryptophan, pointing to a likely read error. The rearrangement joins TRBV7-2 to TRBJ2-1; a weak D match, TRBD2 (6 bases). CDR1 is SGHTA and CDR2 is FQGNSA in the germline V gene. The length of the CDR3 is 15 residues. V gave up 3 bases and J gave up 6 bases, with 15 bases separating them. This CDR3 reads CASSFGGGMGNEQFN. CDR3 DNA sequence: TGTGCCAGCAGCTTTGGTGGGGGGATGGGCAATGAGCAGTTCAAC.

This clonotype was seen many times. The rearrangement uses TRBV6-2 or TRBV6-3 and TRBJ1-5; D unresolved. The V gene's germline CDR1 is MNHEY and CDR2 SVGEGT. The CDR3 extends over 14 amino acids. The V end was cut by 4 bases, the J end by 4 bases, with 11 bases between. The CDR3 protein is CASSLWARNQPQHF. In DNA form, the CDR3 reads TGTGCCAGCAGTTTATGGGCGCGGAATCAGCCCCAGCATTTT.

This clonotype was seen many times. This chain links TRBV5-5 with TRBJ2-7; TRBD1 matches 9 bases. Germline values: CDR1 SGHKS, CDR2 YYEKEE (reference sequence). The CDR3 spans 12 residues. After removal of 0 bases from V and 11 bases from J, the junction contained 3 bases not matched to a gene. The CDR3 DNA follows: TGTGCCAGCAGCTTGGTGGGACAGGGAGAGTACTTC. Protein product: CASSLVGQGEYF.

The chain recombines TRBV20-1 with TRBJ2-7; 9 nucleotides align to TRBD2. The CDR3 has 15 residues. Losses at the gene ends were 3 bases for V and 3 bases for J; bases not matched to a gene: 9. Germline CDR1 is DFQATT and CDR2 is SNEGSKA (reference sequence). For the CDR3, the DNA is TGCAGTGCTAGTCCGCTTAGCGGGAGCGACTACGAGCAGTACTTC. Protein product: CSASPLSGSDYEQYF.

The table lists this clonotype with many counts. The chain is built from TRBV20-1 and TRBJ2-2, with TRBD2 matching 15 bases. J lost 5 bases, V lost 4 bases, and 8 bases had no gene match. Germline-derived CDR1 and CDR2 are DFQATT and SNEGSKA (reference sequence). CDR3 size: 17 residues. The CDR3 bases are TGCAGTGCTATGGGACTAGCGGGGGGTTCTGGAACCGGGGAGCTGTTTTTT. Translating gives CSAMGLAGGSGTGELFF.

This clonotype has a count of ten or more. The chain couples TRBV20-1 to TRBJ1-6; D is perhaps TRBD1 (5 bases). The CDR3 is made up of 15 amino acids. With 0 bases removed from V and 10 bases from J, the gap between germline ends came to 16 bases. Germline CDR1 reads DFQATT; CDR2 reads SNEGSKA (reference sequence). This CDR3 reads CSARDKVGGESPLHF. The CDR3 DNA reads as TGCAGTGCTAGAGATAAGGTTGGGGGGGAGTCACCCCTCCACTTT.

This clonotype showed up many times. This chain links TRBV6-6 with TRBJ1-3; D might be TRBD1 (6 bases). This CDR3 contains 19 residues. Germline lookup yields CDR1 MNHNY and CDR2 SVGAGI (reference sequence). Trimming cost V 4 bases and J 2 bases, with 24 bases left between them. The CDR3 DNA reads as TGTGCCAGCAGTTGGTACAGGGATCCCACATCTTCTGCTGGAAACACCATATATTTT. Amino acids: CASSWYRDPTSSAGNTIYF.

Many counts were recorded for this clonotype. V gene TRBV5-1 combines with J gene TRBJ2-5; 7 bases line up with TRBD2. V was pared by 3 bases and J by 4 bases, with 12 bases of the junction left unmatched. CDR3 length: 16 residues. Germline V gene lookup returns CDR1 SGHRS and CDR2 YFSETQ. Written as DNA, the CDR3 is TGCGCCAGCAGCTCCTCTAGCGGTTATGGGGTAGAGACCCAGTACTTC. Its protein is CASSSSSGYGVETQYF.

This clonotype has a handful of counts. With a much larger clone just one base away, this may be a read error. The genes are TRBV11-2 and TRBJ1-1, with D unresolved. Per the germline V gene, CDR1 is SGHAT and CDR2 is FQNNGV. Trimming pared 4 bases from V and 2 bases from J, leaving 11 bases between. The CDR3 extends over 14 amino acids. The CDR3 loop reads CASSWGKGNTEAFF. Here the CDR3 DNA reads TGTGCCAGCAGCTGGGGAAAGGGAAACACTGAAGCTTTCTTT.

This clonotype was observed many times. This rearrangement joins TRBV4-1 to TRBJ1-1; D uncertain. The CDR3 runs to 13 residues. CDR1 is MGHRA and CDR2 is YSYEKL in the germline V gene. V was trimmed by 1 base and J by 2 bases, leaving 5 bases between them. The CDR3 sequence: CASSQVPNTEAFF. As DNA, the CDR3 is TGCGCCAGCAGCCAAGTACCCAACACTGAAGCTTTCTTT.

Note on this clonotype: A much larger clone lies a single base off, so this may be a read error. The CDR3 loop reads CASSWTVGQETQYF. The CDR3 DNA sequence: TGTGCCAGCAGTTGGACAGTGGGCCAGGAGACCCAGTACTTC. The chain combines TRBV28 with TRBJ2-5; TRBD1 is a possible D gene (6 bases). Between the trimmed V and J ends, which lost 4 bases and 5 bases, there was a span of 14 bases. CDR1 and CDR2 (germline): MDHEN, SYDVKM. The CDR3 is 14 residues long.

Comments on this clonotype: A read error may be the cause here, since a much bigger clone is one base away. The rearrangement links TRBV5-1 to TRBJ2-1; 9 bases are a match to TRBD2. CDR1 and CDR2 (germline): SGHRS, YFSETQ. The CDR3 contains 14 residues. The chain's CDR3 is CTSRASGGYNEQFF. The CDR3 DNA is TGCACCAGCAGGGCAAGCGGGGGGTACAATGAGCAGTTCTTC.

At least ten counts were recorded for this clonotype. The chain carries TRBV5-5 and TRBJ2-7; unclear D gene. Trimming pared 1 base from V and 3 bases from J, leaving 11 bases between. Germline V CDR1 and CDR2: SGHKS, YYEKEE (reference sequence). This CDR3 spans 14 amino acids. The CDR3 DNA sequence: TGTGCCAGCAGCTTGTCCCGCGTGGTCTACGAGCAGTACTTC. Its protein product is CASSLSRVVYEQYF.

Ten or more counts support this clonotype. The chain recombines TRBV29-1 with TRBJ2-5; D may be TRBD1 (6 bases). This CDR3 spans 12 amino acids. With 4 bases removed from V and 1 base from J, the gap between germline ends came to 7 bases. The germline V gene has CDR1 SQVTM and CDR2 ANQGSEA. The CDR3 reads CSVAGAQETQYF. The CDR3 DNA follows: TGCAGCGTTGCAGGGGCCCAAGAGACCCAGTACTTC.

This clonotype was seen ten or more times. The chain links TRBV20-1 to TRBJ1-5; 9 bases line up with TRBD1. Germline CDR1 reads DFQATT; CDR2 reads SNEGSKA (reference sequence). The J segment lost 2 bases and the V segment lost 6 bases, leaving 8 bases of the junction unmatched. The CDR3 length is 15 residues. CDR3 in amino acids: CSARTGGAGNQPQHF. Here the CDR3 DNA reads TGCAGTGCACGAACAGGGGGCGCGGGCAATCAGCCCCAGCATTTT.

This clonotype was recorded many times. The chain is built from TRBV3-1 and TRBJ1-2; D remains unclear. The V and J ends lost 3 bases and 2 bases respectively, with 10 bases between them. This CDR3 is 14 amino acids long. Germline V gene sequence: CDR1 LGHDT, CDR2 YNNKEL (reference sequence). This chain's CDR3 is CASSHPTANYGYTF. DNA for the CDR3: TGTGCCAGCAGCCATCCCACGGCAAACTATGGCTACACCTTC. Based on the CDR3 plus reference TRBV3-1 and TRBJ1-2, the full variable domain is DTAVSQTPKYLVTQMGNDKSIKCEQNLGHDTMYWYKQDSKKFLKIMFSYNNKELIINETVPNRFSPKSPDKAHLNLHINSLELGDSAVYFCASSHPTANYGYTFGSGTRLTVV.

This clonotype was detected many times. J is TRBJ2-1 and V is TRBV7-2; D remains ambiguous. The CDR3 length is 11 residues. V lost 5 bases and J 12 bases, leaving 11 bases between the germline ends. Germline V CDR1 and CDR2: SGHTA, FQGNSA. CDR3 protein: CASSIGHGQFF. DNA of the CDR3: TGTGCCAGCAGCATAGGTCATGGGCAGTTCTTC.